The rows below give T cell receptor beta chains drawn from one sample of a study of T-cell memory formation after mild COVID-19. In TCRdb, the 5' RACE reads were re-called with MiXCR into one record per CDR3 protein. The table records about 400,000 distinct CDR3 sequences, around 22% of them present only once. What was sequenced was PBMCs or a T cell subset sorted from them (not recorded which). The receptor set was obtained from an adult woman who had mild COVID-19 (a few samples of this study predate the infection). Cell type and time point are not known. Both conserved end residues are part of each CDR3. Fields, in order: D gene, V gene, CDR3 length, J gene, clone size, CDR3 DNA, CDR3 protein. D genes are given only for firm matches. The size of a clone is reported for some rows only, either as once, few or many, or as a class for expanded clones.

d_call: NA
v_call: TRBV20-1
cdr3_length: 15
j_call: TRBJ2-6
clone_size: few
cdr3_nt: TGCAGTGCTAGTACTAGCAGCTCTGGGGCCAACGTCCTGACTTTC
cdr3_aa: CSASTSSSGANVLTF

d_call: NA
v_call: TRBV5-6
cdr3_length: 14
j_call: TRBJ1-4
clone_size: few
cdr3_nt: TGTGCCAGCAGCTTCGGGACTTCGAGGGAAAAACTGTTTTTT
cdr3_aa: CASSFGTSREKLFF

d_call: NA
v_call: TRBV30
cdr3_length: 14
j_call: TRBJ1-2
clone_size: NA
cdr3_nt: TGTGCCTGGAGGGAGGGGAGAAAAGAATATGGCTACACCTTC
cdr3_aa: CAWREGRKEYGYTF

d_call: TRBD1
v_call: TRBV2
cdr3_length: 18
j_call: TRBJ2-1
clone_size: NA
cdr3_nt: TGTGCCAGCAGTGATGGTGGCAGGGGGCGAAGTAAAAGCTATGAGCAGTTCTTC
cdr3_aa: CASSDGGRGRSKSYEQFF

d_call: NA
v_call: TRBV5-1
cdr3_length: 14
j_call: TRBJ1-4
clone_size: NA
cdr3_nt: TGCGCCAGCAGCTTGGACGGCAGAGGTGAAAAACTGTTTTTT
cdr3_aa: CASSLDGRGEKLFF

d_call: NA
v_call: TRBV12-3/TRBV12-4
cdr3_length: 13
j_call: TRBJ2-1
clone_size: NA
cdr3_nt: TGTGCCAGCAGCCGCGGGACAGTTAATGAGCAGTTCTTC
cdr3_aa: CASSRGTVNEQFF

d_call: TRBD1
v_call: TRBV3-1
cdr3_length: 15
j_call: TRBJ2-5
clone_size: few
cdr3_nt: TGTGCCAGCAGCCAACGGGACAGGGGGACAGAGACCCAGTACTTC
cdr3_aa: CASSQRDRGTETQYF

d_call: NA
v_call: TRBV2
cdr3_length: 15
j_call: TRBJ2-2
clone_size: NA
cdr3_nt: TGTGCCAGCAGTGAAACACACGCGAACACCGGGGAGCTGTTTTTT
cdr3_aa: CASSETHANTGELFF

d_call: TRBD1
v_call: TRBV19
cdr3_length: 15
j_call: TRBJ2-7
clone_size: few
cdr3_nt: TGTGCCAGTAGTTGGGCCGAGCAGGGGGCCTACGAGCAGTACTTC
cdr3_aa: CASSWAEQGAYEQYF

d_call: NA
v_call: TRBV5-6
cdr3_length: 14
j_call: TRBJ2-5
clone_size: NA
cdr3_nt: TGTGCCAGCAGCCGCGGCACGGAAGGGGAGACCCAGTACTTC
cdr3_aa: CASSRGTEGETQYF

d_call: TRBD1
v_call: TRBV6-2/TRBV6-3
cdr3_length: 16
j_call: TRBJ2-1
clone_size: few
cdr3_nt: TGTGCCAGCAGTTACTCAAGGGACAGAAACTACAATGAGCAGTTCTTC
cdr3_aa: CASSYSRDRNYNEQFF

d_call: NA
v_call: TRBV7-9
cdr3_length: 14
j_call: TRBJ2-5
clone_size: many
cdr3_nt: TGTGCCAGCAGCTTGAGGGGCGTCCAAGAGACCCAGTACTTC
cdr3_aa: CASSLRGVQETQYF

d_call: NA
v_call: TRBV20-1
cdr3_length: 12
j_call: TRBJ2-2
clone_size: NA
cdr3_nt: TGCAGTGCCTGCCTCAACACCGGGGAGCTGTTTTTT
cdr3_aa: CSACLNTGELFF

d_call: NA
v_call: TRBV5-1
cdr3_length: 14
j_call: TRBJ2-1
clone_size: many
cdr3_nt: TGCGCCAGCAGCTTGGTTGGGGGAGTGGATGAGCAGTTCTTC
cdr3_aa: CASSLVGGVDEQFF

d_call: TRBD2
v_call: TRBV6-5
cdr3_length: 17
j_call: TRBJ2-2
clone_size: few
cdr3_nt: TGTGCCAGCAGTTACTCGACTGCCCTAGCGGGAGCCGGGGAGCTGTTTTTT
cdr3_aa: CASSYSTALAGAGELFF

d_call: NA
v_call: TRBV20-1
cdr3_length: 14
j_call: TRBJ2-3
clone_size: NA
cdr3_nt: TGCAGTGCTAGTATTAACCAACTAACAGATACGCAGTATTTT
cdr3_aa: CSASINQLTDTQYF

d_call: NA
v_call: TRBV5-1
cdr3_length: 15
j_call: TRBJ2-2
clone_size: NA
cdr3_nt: TGCGCCAGCAGCTCGTCGGCCAGCCCCACCGGGGAGCTGTTTTTT
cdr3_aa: CASSSSASPTGELFF

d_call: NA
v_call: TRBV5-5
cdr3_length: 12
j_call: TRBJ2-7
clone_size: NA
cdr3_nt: TGTGCCAGCAGCCCCTTGGCGGGGGCGTTGAACTTC
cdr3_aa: CASSPLAGALNF

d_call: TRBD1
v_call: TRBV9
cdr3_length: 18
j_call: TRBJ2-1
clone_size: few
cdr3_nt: TGTGCCAGCAGCGTATCAGAGGGGGCACTTTGGGGGTTGGATGAGCAGTTCTTC
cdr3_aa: CASSVSEGALWGLDEQFF

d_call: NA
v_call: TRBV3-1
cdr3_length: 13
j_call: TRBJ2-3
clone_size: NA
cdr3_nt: TGTGCCAGCAGCCAAGCAGAACTCGGTACGCAGTATTTT
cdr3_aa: CASSQAELGTQYF

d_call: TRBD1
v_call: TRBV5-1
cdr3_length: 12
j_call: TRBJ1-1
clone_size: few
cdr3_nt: TGCGCCAGCAGCTTGGACAGGGGAGGAACTTTCTTT
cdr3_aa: CASSLDRGGTFF

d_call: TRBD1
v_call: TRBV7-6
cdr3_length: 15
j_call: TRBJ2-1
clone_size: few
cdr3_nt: TGTGCCAGCAGCTTGGCCCAGGGGGTTCGGAGTGAGCAGTTCTTC
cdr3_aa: CASSLAQGVRSEQFF

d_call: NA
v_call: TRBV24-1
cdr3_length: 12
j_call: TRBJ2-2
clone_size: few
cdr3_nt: TGTGCCACCAAGGAGGGTGCCGGGGAGCTGTTTTTT
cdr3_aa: CATKEGAGELFF

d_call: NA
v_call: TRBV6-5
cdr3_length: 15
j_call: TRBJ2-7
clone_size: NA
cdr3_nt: TGTGCCAGCAGTTACTCGCCGGGGGCCTTATACGAGCAGTACTTC
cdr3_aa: CASSYSPGALYEQYF

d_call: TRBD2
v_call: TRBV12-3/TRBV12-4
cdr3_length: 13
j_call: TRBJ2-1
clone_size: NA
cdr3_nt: TGTGCCAGCAGTGACGGGGGGGACAATGAGCAGTTCTTC
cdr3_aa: CASSDGGDNEQFF

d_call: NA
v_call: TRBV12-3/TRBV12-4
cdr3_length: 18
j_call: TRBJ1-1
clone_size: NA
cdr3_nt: TGTGCCAGCAGTTTAGGAGCGCAGGAACGCGCCTTTAACACTGAAGCTTTCTTT
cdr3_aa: CASSLGAQERAFNTEAFF

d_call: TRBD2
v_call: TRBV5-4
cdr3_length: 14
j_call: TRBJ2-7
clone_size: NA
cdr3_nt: TGTGCCAGCAGCAAAGGCGGGAGTGGTTCCGAGCAGTACTTC
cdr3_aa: CASSKGGSGSEQYF

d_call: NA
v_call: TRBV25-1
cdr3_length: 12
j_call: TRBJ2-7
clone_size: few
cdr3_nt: TGTGCCAGCAGTGAATATGGCTACGAGCAGTACTTC
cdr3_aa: CASSEYGYEQYF

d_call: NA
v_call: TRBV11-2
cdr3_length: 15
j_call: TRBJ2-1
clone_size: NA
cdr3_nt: TGTGCCAGCAGCCCACGGACGGGCTCCTACAATGAGCAGTTCTTC
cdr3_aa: CASSPRTGSYNEQFF

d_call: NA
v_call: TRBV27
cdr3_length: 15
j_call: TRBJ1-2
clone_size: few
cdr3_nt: TGTGCCAGCGGGTCGGATTGGGCTCGGGGTTATGGCTACACCTTC
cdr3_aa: CASGSDWARGYGYTF

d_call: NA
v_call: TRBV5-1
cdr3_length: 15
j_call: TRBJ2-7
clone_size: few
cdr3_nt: TGCGCCAGCAGCCCCCCCGAGCGGGCTTCCTACGAGCAGTACTTC
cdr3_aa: CASSPPERASYEQYF

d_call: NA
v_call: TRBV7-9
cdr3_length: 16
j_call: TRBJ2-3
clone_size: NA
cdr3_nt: TGTGCCAGCAGCCGCCGGGGGCATCCAAGCACAGATACGCAGTATTTT
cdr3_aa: CASSRRGHPSTDTQYF

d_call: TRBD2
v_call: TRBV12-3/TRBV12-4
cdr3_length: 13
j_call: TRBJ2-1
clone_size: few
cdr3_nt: TGTGCCAGCAGGACTAGCGGGAGTGAGGAGCAGTTCTTC
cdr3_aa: CASRTSGSEEQFF

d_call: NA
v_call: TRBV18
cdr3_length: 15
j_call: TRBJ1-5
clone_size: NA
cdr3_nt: TGTGCCAGCTCACCACAGCCCGTTAGCAATCAGCCCCAGCATTTT
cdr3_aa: CASSPQPVSNQPQHF

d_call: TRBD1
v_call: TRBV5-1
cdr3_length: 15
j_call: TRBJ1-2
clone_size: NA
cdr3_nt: TGCGCCAGCAGCGACGGTGGACAGGATGGCTATGGCTACACCTTC
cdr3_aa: CASSDGGQDGYGYTF

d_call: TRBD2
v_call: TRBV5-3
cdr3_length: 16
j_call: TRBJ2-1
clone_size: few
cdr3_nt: TGTGCCATACCGGGAAGGGGACTAGCGGGATACAATGAGCAGTTCTTC
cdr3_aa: CAIPGRGLAGYNEQFF

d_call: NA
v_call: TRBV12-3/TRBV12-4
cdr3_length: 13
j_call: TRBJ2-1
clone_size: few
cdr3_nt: TGTGCCAGCAGTTTTTCATCCGGGGATGAGCAGTTCTTC
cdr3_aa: CASSFSSGDEQFF

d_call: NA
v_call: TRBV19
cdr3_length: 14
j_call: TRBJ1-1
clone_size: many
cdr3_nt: TGTGCCAGTAGTACCTTAAGACCTCCGATTGAAGCTTTCTTT
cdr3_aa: CASSTLRPPIEAFF

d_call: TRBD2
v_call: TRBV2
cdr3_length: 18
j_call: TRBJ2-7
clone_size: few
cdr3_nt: TGTGCCAGCAGTGAAGGCGGGACTAGCGGGAGGGGCTCCTACGAGCAGTACTTC
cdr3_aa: CASSEGGTSGRGSYEQYF

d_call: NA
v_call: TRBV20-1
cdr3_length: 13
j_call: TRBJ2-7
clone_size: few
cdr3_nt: TGCAGTGCTGCTACCGGGTCAATCTACGAGCAGTACTTC
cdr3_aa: CSAATGSIYEQYF